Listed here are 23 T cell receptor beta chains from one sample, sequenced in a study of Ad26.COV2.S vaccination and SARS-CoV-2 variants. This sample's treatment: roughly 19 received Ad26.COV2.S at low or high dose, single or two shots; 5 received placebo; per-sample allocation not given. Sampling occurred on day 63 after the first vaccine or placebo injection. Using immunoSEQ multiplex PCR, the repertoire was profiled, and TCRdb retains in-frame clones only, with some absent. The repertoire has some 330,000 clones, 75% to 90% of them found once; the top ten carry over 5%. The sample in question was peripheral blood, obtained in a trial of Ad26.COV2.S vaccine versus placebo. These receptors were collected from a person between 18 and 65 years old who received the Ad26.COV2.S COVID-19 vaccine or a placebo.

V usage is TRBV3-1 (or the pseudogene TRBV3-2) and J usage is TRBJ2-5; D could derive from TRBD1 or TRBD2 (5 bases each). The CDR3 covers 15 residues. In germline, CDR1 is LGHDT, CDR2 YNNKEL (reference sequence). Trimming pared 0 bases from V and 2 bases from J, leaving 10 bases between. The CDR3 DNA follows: TGTGCCAGCAGCCAAGATGGGACGAGGCAAGAGACCCAGTACTTC. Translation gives CASSQDGTRQETQYF.

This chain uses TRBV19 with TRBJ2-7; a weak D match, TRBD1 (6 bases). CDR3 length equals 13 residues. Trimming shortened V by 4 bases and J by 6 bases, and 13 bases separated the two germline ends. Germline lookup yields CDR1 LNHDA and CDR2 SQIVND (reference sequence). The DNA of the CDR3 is TGTGCCAGTAGTAACTGCAGGGGTCGCGAGCAGTACGTC. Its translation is CASSNCRGREQYV.

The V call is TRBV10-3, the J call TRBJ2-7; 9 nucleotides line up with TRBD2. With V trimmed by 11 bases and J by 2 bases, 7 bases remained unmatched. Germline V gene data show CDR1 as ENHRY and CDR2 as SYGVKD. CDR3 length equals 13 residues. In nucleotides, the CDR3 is TGTGCCTCTCGACTAGCGGAGGCCTACGAGCAGTACGTC. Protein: CASRLAEAYEQYV.

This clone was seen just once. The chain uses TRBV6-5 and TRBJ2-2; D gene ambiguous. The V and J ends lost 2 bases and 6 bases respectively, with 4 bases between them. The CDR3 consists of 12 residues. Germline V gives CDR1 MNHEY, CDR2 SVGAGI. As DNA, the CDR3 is TGTGCCAGCAGTTACCGACCCGGGGAGCTGTTTTTT. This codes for CASSYRPGELFF.

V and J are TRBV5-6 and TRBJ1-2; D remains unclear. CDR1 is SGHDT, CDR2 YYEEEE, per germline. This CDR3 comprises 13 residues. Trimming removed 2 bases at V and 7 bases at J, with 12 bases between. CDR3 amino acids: CASSLETRSGYTF. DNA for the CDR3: TGTGCCAGCAGCTTAGAAACCAGGTCTGGCTACACCTTC.

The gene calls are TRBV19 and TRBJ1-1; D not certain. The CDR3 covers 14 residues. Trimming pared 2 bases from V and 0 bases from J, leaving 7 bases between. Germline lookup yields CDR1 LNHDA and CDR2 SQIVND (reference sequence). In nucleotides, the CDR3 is TGTGCCAGTAGTATATGGGATATGAACACTGAAGCTTTCTTT. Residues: CASSIWDMNTEAFF.

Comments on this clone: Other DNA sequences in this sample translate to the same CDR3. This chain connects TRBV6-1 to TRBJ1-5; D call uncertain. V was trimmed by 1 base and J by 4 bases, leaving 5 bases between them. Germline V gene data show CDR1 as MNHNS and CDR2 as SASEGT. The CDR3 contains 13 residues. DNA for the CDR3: TGTGCCAGCAGTGAAGGGGGTAATCAGCCCCAGCATTTT. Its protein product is CASSEGGNQPQHF.

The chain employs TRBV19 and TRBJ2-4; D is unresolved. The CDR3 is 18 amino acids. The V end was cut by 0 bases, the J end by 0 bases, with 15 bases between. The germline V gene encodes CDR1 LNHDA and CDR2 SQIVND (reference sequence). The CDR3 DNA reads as TGTGCCAGTAGTATAGATGCCGGAGTTCCTATAGCCAAAAACATTCAGTACTTC. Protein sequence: CASSIDAGVPIAKNIQYF. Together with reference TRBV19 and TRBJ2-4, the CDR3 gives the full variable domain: DGGITQSPKYLFRKEGQNVTLSCEQNLNHDAMYWYRQDPGQGLRLIYYSQIVNDFQKGDIAEGYSVSREKKESFPLTVTSAQKNPTAFYLCASSIDAGVPIAKNIQYFGAGTRLSVL.

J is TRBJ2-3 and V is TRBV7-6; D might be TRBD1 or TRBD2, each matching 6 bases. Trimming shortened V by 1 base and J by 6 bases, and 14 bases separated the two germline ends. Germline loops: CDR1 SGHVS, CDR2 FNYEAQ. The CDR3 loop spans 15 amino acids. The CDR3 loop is CASSLGGGMVDTQYF. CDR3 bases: TGTGCCAGCAGCTTAGGAGGGGGGATGGTTGATACGCAGTATTTT.

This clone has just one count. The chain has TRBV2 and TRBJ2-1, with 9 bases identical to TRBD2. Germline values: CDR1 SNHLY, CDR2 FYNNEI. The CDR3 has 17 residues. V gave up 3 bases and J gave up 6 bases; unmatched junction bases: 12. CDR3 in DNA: TGTGCCAGCAGTGATTATCTGGAGCGGGGGGAAACCAATGAGCAGTTCTTC. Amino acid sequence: CASSDYLERGETNEQFF. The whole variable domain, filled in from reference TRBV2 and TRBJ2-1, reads EPEVTQTPSHQVTQMGQEVILRCVPISNHLYFYWYRQILGQKVEFLVSFYNNEISEKSEIFDDQFSVERPDGSNFTLKIRSTKLEDSAMYFCASSDYLERGETNEQFFGPGTRLTVL.

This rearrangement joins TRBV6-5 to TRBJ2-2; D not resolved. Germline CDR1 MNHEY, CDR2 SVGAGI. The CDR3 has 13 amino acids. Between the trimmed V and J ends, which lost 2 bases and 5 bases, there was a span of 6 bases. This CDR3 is CASSYALTGELFF. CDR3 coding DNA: TGTGCCAGCAGTTACGCGTTAACCGGGGAGCTGTTTTTT.

CDR3 sequence: CASTDHLDSGSWYTQYF. The CDR3 DNA sequence: TGTGCCAGTACTGACCACCTCGACAGCGGGAGTTGGTATACGCAGTATTTT. This rearrangement joins TRBV19 to TRBJ2-3, with TRBD2 matching over 8 bases. The germline CDR1 and CDR2 sequences are LNHDA and SQIVND (reference sequence). The V gene end was trimmed by 7 bases and the J gene end by 7 bases; junction bases not matched to a gene: 19. The CDR3 runs to 17 residues.

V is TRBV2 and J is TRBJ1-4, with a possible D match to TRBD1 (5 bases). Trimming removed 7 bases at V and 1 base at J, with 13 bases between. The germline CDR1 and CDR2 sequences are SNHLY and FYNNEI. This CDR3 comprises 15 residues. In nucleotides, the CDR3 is TGTGCCAGCAAGGAAGGAAGGGGAACTAATGAAAAACTGTTTTTT. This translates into CASKEGRGTNEKLFF.

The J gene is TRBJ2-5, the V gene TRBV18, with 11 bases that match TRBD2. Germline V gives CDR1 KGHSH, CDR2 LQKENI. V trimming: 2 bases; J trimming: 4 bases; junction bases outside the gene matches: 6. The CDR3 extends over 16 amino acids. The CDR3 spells CASSPGNLAGGETQYF. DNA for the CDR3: TGTGCCAGCTCACCAGGAAATCTAGCGGGGGGAGAGACCCAGTACTTC.

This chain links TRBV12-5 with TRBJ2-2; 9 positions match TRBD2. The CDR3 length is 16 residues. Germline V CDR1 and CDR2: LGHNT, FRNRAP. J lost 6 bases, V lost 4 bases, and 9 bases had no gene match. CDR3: CASGSFSGGRSGELFF. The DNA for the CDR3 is TGTGCTAGTGGTTCCTTTAGCGGGGGCCGGTCCGGGGAGCTGTTTTTT.

The CDR3 reads CASSPIDRFEAFF. The CDR3 DNA reads TGTGCCAGCAGCCCGATCGACAGATTTGAAGCTTTCTTT. The chain carries TRBV7-9 and TRBJ1-1; maybe TRBD1 (5 bases). The CDR3 has 13 residues. Trimming took off 5 bases at V and 7 bases at J, with 14 bases between the two ends. Germline V gene sequence: CDR1 SEHNR, CDR2 FQNEAQ (reference sequence).

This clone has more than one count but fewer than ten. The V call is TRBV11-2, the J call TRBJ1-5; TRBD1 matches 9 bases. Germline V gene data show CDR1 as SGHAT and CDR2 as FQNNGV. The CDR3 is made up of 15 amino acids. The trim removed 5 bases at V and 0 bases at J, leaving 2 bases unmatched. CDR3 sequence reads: CASSDRGFSNQPQHF. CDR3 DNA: TGTGCCAGCAGCGACAGGGGGTTTAGCAATCAGCCCCAGCATTTT.

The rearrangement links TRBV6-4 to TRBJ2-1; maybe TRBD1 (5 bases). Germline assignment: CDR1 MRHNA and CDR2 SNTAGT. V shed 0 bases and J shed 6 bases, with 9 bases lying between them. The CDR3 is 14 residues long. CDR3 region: CASSDSSGSNEQFF. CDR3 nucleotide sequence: TGTGCCAGCAGTGACTCGTCAGGGTCCAATGAGCAGTTCTTC.

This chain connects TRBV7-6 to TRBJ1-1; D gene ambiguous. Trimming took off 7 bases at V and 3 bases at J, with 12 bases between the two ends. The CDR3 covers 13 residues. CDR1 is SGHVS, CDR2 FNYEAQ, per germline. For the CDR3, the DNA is TGTGCCAGCACTACCCTCGGGGACACTGAAGCTTTCTTT. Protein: CASTTLGDTEAFF.

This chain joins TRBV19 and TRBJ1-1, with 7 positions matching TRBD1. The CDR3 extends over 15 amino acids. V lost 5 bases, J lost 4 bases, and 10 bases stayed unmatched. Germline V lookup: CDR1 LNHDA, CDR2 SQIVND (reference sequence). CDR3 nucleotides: TGTGCCAGTAGTGCCCCAGGGGGGGTAAGCACTGAAGCTTTCTTT. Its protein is CASSAPGGVSTEAFF.

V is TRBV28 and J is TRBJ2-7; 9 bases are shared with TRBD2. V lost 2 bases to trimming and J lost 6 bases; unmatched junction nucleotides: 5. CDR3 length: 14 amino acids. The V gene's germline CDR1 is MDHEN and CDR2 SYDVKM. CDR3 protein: CASSLAGGLFEQYV. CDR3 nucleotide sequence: TGTGCCAGCAGTTTAGCGGGAGGGCTATTCGAGCAGTACGTC.

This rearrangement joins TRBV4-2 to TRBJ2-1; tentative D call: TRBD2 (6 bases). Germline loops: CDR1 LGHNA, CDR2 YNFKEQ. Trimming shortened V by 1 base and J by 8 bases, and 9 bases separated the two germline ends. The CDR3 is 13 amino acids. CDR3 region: CASSQVGGYEQFF. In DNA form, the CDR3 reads TGTGCCAGCAGCCAAGTCGGGGGATATGAGCAGTTCTTC.

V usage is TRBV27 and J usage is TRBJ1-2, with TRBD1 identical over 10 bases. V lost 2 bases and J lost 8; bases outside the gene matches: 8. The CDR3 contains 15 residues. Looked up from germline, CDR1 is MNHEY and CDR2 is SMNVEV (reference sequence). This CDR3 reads CASSLTSGTGDGYTF. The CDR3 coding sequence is TGTGCCAGCAGTTTAACGTCTGGGACAGGGGACGGCTACACCTTC.